This paragraph reports one T cell receptor (beta chain). Its antigen is not yet known. It has no much larger one-base neighbor in the sample; base qualities were not kept. The data stem from a study of T cell changes during pregnancy in multiple sclerosis (dated by TCRdb to between 2018 and 2021). Looking at the study overall: In women with multiple sclerosis, the researchers looked at how the T cell repertoire shifted as pregnancy progressed.

Library generation was performed with the immunoSEQ multiplex PCR assay. TCRdb carries this immuneACCESS record with in-frame sequences only. Its versions omit some clonotypes, under half of them owing to an unresolved V gene in the studies checked, with the rest unexplained. The sample has some 95,000 clones on record, around 94% of them singletons. The ten largest clonotypes hold more than 2.5% of the sample. Spanning cysteine to phenylalanine, the CDR3 consists of 15 amino acids. Only the CDR3 region is kept as DNA, spanning 45 bases read in frame from base 1. This chain joins TRBV21-1 to TRBJ2-7; the D call in the table, TRBD2, was not verified against the DNA. TRBV21-1 is a pseudogene segment. The sample was peripheral blood, taken in the first trimester of pregnancy. The receptor was derived from a female donor with multiple sclerosis, enrolled in a pregnancy study. The nucleotide sequence reads as follows: TGTGCCAGCAGCAATATAGCGGGAGGGACCTACGAGCAGTACTTC. Translated, this is CASSNIAGGTYEQYF.